Each of the 21 T cell receptor beta chains below was sequenced from the same sample in a study of blood T cell repertoires in COVID-19 (dated by TCRdb to about 2020). Library prep was done by the immunoSEQ multiplex PCR assay. Here the immuneACCESS table is served through TCRdb, limited to in-frame sequences with V and J called. Missing clones are a known gap in these copies; in checked studies unresolved V genes cover under half, and the rest lacks a known reason. The sample table shows about 150,000 clones, and roughly 83% are seen once. The ten top clones hold approximately 30% of the sample. Sequencing input: peripheral blood. The receptors stem from a woman aged 55-69 years with acute or convalescent COVID-19.

The J gene is TRBJ2-7, the V gene TRBV6-2 or TRBV6-3; 11 nucleotides line up with TRBD2. This CDR3 has 16 amino acids. Germline V CDR1 and CDR2: MNHEY, SVGEGT. J lost 10 bases, V lost 5 bases, and 16 bases had no gene match. This CDR3 reads CASSLSRHSGGAEQYV. The CDR3 coding sequence is TGTGCCAGCAGTCTCTCCCGCCATAGCGGGGGGGCTGAACAGTACGTC.

V is TRBV19 and J is TRBJ1-5; tentative D call: TRBD1 (6 bases). The CDR3 is 13 residues long. CDR1 is LNHDA and CDR2 is SQIVND in the germline V gene (reference sequence). The V gene lost 3 bases and the J gene lost 9 bases, with 12 bases spanning the gap. CDR3 in DNA: TGTGCCAGTAGTATTACAGGGACGGGGCCCCAGCATTTT. Its protein product is CASSITGTGPQHF. Complete variable domain (other parts from reference TRBV19 and TRBJ1-5): DGGITQSPKYLFRKEGQNVTLSCEQNLNHDAMYWYRQDPGQGLRLIYYSQIVNDFQKGDIAEGYSVSREKKESFPLTVTSAQKNPTAFYLCASSITGTGPQHFGDGTRLSIL.

DNA of the CDR3: TGTGCCAGCACCTCCCGGAACACTGAAGCTTTCTTT. Its protein product is CASTSRNTEAFF. The J gene is TRBJ1-1, the V gene TRBV2, with D hard to call. V lost 7 bases to trimming and J lost 1 base, with 7 bases between them. CDR1 is SNHLY, CDR2 FYNNEI, per germline. The CDR3 has 12 amino acids. The whole variable domain, remainder taken from reference TRBV2 and TRBJ1-1, is EPEVTQTPSHQVTQMGQEVILRCVPISNHLYFYWYRQILGQKVEFLVSFYNNEISEKSEIFDDQFSVERPDGSNFTLKIRSTKLEDSAMYFCASTSRNTEAFFGQGTRLTVV.

The rearrangement uses TRBV4-2 and TRBJ1-1; D not certain. The CDR3 is 15 amino acids. V lost 4 bases and J lost 2, with 14 bases in between. The germline V gene encodes CDR1 LGHNA and CDR2 YNFKEQ. CDR3 DNA: TGTGCCAGCAGCCCCAGGAAGGATCCTAACACTGAAGCTTTCTTT. Translating gives CASSPRKDPNTEAFF.

A few counts support this clone. This chain uses TRBV4-1 with TRBJ2-3; 8 bases map to TRBD2. Germline V gene sequence: CDR1 MGHRA, CDR2 YSYEKL. Trimming cost V 1 base and J 7 bases; bases outside gene matches: 7. The CDR3 is 15 residues long. CDR3 protein: CASSQARGGSNTQYF. The CDR3 nucleotides read TGCGCCAGCAGCCAAGCTCGGGGGGGCAGTAATACGCAGTATTTT.

The rearrangement links TRBV25-1 to TRBJ1-3, with D perhaps TRBD1 (5 bases). The germline V gene encodes CDR1 MGHDK and CDR2 SYGVNS. Trimming cost V 4 bases and J 1 base, with 8 bases left between them. CDR3 size: 14 residues. In DNA, the CDR3 is TGTGCCAGCAGTGGCGGGGGTTCTGGAAACACCATATATTTT. Its protein is CASSGGGSGNTIYF.

This chain joins TRBV12-3 or TRBV12-4 and TRBJ1-2; D unclear. The CDR3 sequence is 13 residues long. V lost 4 bases to trimming and J lost 5 bases, with 11 bases between them. In nucleotides, the CDR3 is TGTGCCAGCAGTTCCAATACGCGGTATGGCTACACCTTC. It specifies CASSSNTRYGYTF.

This clone showed up just once. The chain links TRBV25-1 to TRBJ1-2, with 8 positions matching TRBD1. The CDR3 contains 14 residues. J was trimmed by 6 bases and V by 0 bases; bases with no gene match: 3. Germline V gene sequence: CDR1 MGHDK, CDR2 SYGVNS. Here the CDR3 DNA reads TGTGCCAGCAGTGAATACGGACAGGGCCATGGCTACACCTTC. It is translated as CASSEYGQGHGYTF.

V gene TRBV2 combines with J gene TRBJ2-7, with D possibly TRBD1 on 6 matching bases. The CDR3 totals 13 residues. Germline V CDR1 and CDR2: SNHLY, FYNNEI. V dropped 7 bases and J dropped 0 bases, with 10 bases sitting between them. Here the CDR3 reads CASNQDSSYEQYF. The CDR3 DNA reads as TGTGCCAGCAATCAGGACAGCTCCTACGAGCAGTACTTC.

The chain uses TRBV7-9 and TRBJ1-2; 8 bases map to TRBD1. V shed 10 bases, J shed 4 bases, and the junction held 17 bases outside the gene matches. Germline V CDR1 and CDR2: SEHNR, FQNEAQ (reference sequence). The CDR3 length is 16 residues. This CDR3 is CATQQRKQGDPYGYTF. The CDR3 bases are TGTGCCACTCAGCAGAGAAAACAGGGGGACCCCTATGGCTACACCTTC.

This clone has only a few counts. The chain uses TRBV9 and TRBJ1-2; 7 bases fit TRBD1. In germline, CDR1 is SGDLS, CDR2 YYNGEE. CDR3 size: 13 residues. V was clipped by 3 bases and J by 4 bases; unmatched bases: 3. The CDR3 sequence: CASSDGTVYGYTF. DNA for the CDR3: TGTGCCAGCAGCGACGGGACAGTCTATGGCTACACCTTC.

Only one count was recorded for this clone. This chain uses TRBV3-1 (or the pseudogene TRBV3-2) with TRBJ1-2; TRBD1 aligns across 8 bases. J gave up 7 bases and V 0 bases, and 4 bases lay outside the gene matches. The V gene's germline CDR1 is LGHDT and CDR2 YNNKEL (reference sequence). The CDR3 is 14 residues long. The DNA of the CDR3 is TGTGCCAGCAGCCAAGAAGACAGGGGATCTGGCTACACCTTC. It is translated as CASSQEDRGSGYTF.

CDR3: CASLTVNYGYTF. CDR3 DNA: TGTGCCTCGTTAACGGTTAACTATGGCTACACCTTC. The chain combines TRBV30 with TRBJ1-2, with D unclear. This CDR3 has 12 amino acids. Germline V gene data show CDR1 as GTSNPN and CDR2 as SVGIG (reference sequence). V gave up 7 bases and J gave up 1 base, with 10 bases separating them.

This chain links TRBV6-5 with TRBJ1-2; 7 bases align to TRBD1. This CDR3 region has 15 residues. The V gene end was trimmed by 6 bases and the J gene end by 1 base; junction bases not matched to a gene: 8. In germline, CDR1 is MNHEY, CDR2 SVGAGI. The CDR3 protein is CASRRQGVRNYGYTF. CDR3 DNA sequence: TGTGCCAGCAGGAGACAGGGAGTTCGTAACTATGGCTACACCTTC.

The CDR3 region is CASSPTLTRNYGYTF. The CDR3 DNA reads as TGTGCCAGCAGTCCTACCTTGACGCGGAACTATGGCTACACCTTC. The chain recombines TRBV6-5 with TRBJ1-2, with D unresolved. The CDR3 has 15 residues. The ends were cut back, 5 bases at V and 2 bases at J, with 15 bases in the middle. CDR1 and CDR2 from the germline V gene are MNHEY and SVGAGI.

The chain recombines TRBV7-2 with TRBJ1-1, with 8 positions matching TRBD1. The germline gives CDR1 SGHTA, CDR2 FQGNSA. J was trimmed by 1 base and V by 5 bases; bases with no gene match: 9. This CDR3 contains 16 residues. The CDR3 loop is CASSPARTGRNTEAFF. The CDR3 coding sequence is TGTGCCAGCAGCCCGGCGAGGACAGGGAGGAACACTGAAGCTTTCTTT.

This sequence joins TRBV25-1 and TRBJ2-2; D is possibly TRBD1 (6 bases). Trimming removed 4 bases at V and 1 base at J, with 13 bases between. Germline CDR1 reads MGHDK; CDR2 reads SYGVNS. This CDR3 is 16 amino acids long. The chain's CDR3 is CASSGLTTGNTGELFF. The CDR3 nucleotides read TGTGCCAGCAGTGGACTTACGACAGGGAACACCGGGGAGCTGTTTTTT. The full variable domain, rest sourced from reference TRBV25-1 and TRBJ2-2, is EADIYQTPRYLVIGTGKKITLECSQTMGHDKMYWYQQDPGMELHLIHYSYGVNSTEKGDLSSESTVSRIRTEHFPLTLESARPSHTSQYLCASSGLTTGNTGELFFGEGSRLTVL.

V gene TRBV5-1 combines with J gene TRBJ2-1; 7 bases are shared with TRBD1. The CDR3 runs 15 residues. V shed 0 bases, J shed 4 bases, and the junction held 4 bases outside the gene matches. The germline V gene encodes CDR1 SGHRS and CDR2 YFSETQ. This chain's CDR3 is CASSLVGTDYNEQFF. CDR3 coding DNA: TGCGCCAGCAGCTTGGTTGGGACAGATTACAATGAGCAGTTCTTC.

The chain has TRBV6-5 and TRBJ1-2; a possible D gene is TRBD1 (6 bases). CDR3 length: 15 residues. Germline lookup yields CDR1 MNHEY and CDR2 SVGAGI. Trimming removed 5 bases from V and 3 bases from J, with 16 bases in between. In DNA form, the CDR3 reads TGTGCCAGCAGTAACAGGGCCAGGGCTCACTATGGCTACACCTTC. Translating it yields CASSNRARAHYGYTF.

This chain uses TRBV7-9 with TRBJ2-5; possibly TRBD1 for D (5 bases). V lost 0 bases and J 3 bases, leaving 8 bases between the germline ends. This CDR3 is built from 14 residues. Germline CDR1 reads SEHNR; CDR2 reads FQNEAQ (reference sequence). This CDR3 reads CASSLAGREETQYF. CDR3 DNA sequence: TGTGCCAGCAGCTTAGCGGGCAGGGAAGAGACCCAGTACTTC.

This rearrangement joins TRBV30 to TRBJ2-7, with 12 bases identical to TRBD2. Germline assignment: CDR1 GTSNPN and CDR2 SVGIG (reference sequence). CDR3 size: 18 residues. J gave up 2 bases and V 2 bases, and 13 bases lay outside the gene matches. CDR3 residues: CAWSKILAGGLTTYEQYF. The CDR3 nucleotides are TGTGCCTGGAGTAAAATACTAGCGGGGGGCCTCACCACCTACGAGCAGTACTTC. Combining the CDR3 with reference TRBV30 and TRBJ2-7 gives the whole variable domain SQTIHQWPATLVQPVGSPLSLECTVEGTSNPNLYWYRQAAGRGLQLLFYSVGIGQISSEVPQNLSASRPQDRQFILSSKKLLLSDSGFYLCAWSKILAGGLTTYEQYFGPGTRLTVT.